This T cell receptor beta chain is from a study of T-cell memory formation after mild COVID-19. Overall study context: TCR clusters mostly belonged to single donors. Regarding the study as a whole: CD4+ clones that contracted lay mainly in CM and EM; CD8+ ones lay in EMRA. Clones shrinking from day 15 to 85 showed even CD4/CD8 mixes; later expanders tilted CD4+.

The authors produced TCR alpha and TCR beta cDNA libraries with sample barcodes and UMIs by 5'RACE using constant-segment primers. One entry per CDR3 protein, called by TCRdb with MiXCR from the 5' RACE reads. The sample shows approximately 490,000 distinct CDR3 sequences, 20% of them seen only once. The CDR3 loop spans 17 amino acids. Trimming took 3 bases from V and 5 from J, leaving 20 bases between them. The germline CDR1 and CDR2 sequences are LNHDA and SQIVND (reference sequence). This clonotype has more than one count but fewer than ten. What it binds is unknown. The specimen was PBMCs or a T cell subset sorted from them (not recorded which). This sequence was found in an adult woman who had mild COVID-19 (a few samples of this study predate the infection). Cell type and time point are not known. The chain uses TRBV19 and TRBJ1-5, with TRBD1 as a possible D gene (6 bases). The CDR3 protein is CASSMFGGRKSDQPQHF. The CDR3 DNA reads as TGTGCCAGTAGTATGTTCGGGGGGCGAAAGTCAGATCAGCCCCAGCATTTT. Variable domain in full (rest from reference TRBV19 and TRBJ1-5): DGGITQSPKYLFRKEGQNVTLSCEQNLNHDAMYWYRQDPGQGLRLIYYSQIVNDFQKGDIAEGYSVSREKKESFPLTVTSAQKNPTAFYLCASSMFGGRKSDQPQHFGDGTRLSIL.